This record concerns one TCR beta chain sequence. Its target is unknown. Unmatched junction bases numbered 6, after V lost 4 bases and J lost 2 bases. The CDR3 length is 16 residues. Germline CDR1 reads MNHEY; CDR2 reads SVGAGI. The data are from a study of graft-versus-host responses after intestinal transplantation. Assay: immunoSEQ multiplex PCR; the TCRdb copy retains only in-frame clones and omits some. The sample records around 110,000 clones, over 75% being singletons. General study results and limits: The authors found GvH clones in recipient marrow, some appearing first in ileum or blood. Early post-transplant HvG declines showed an association with peak circulating GvH clone levels.

The clonotype originates from a human donor who received an intestinal transplant. The chain is built from TRBV6-5 and TRBJ2-3; 10 bases are shared with TRBD2. This specimen was unstimulated CD4+ T cells sorted from spleen or lymph node cells, taken before intestinal transplant. The CDR3 sequence: CASSWGSGRATDTQYF. CDR3 coding DNA: TGTGCCAGCAGTTGGGGGAGCGGGAGGGCCACAGATACGCAGTATTTT.